This T cell receptor beta chain emerged from a study of radiation and T cells in renal cell carcinoma. Study-wide context: Nephrectomy followed 15 Gy stereotactic body radiation by 4 weeks. Findings and caveats of the study: Top tumor clonotypes rose in blood 2 weeks post-radiation, then contracted.

Points on this clone: Its antigen is not identified.

As for time point: blood 2 weeks post-SBRT. The sample's treatment: 15 Gy SBRT to primary tumor, nephrectomy 4 weeks later. The tumor was a clear cell renal cell carcinoma. TCRdb's table, derived via immunoSEQ multiplex PCR, lists solely in-frame clones and lacks some. The repertoire has about 130,000 clones, roughly four fifths of them found once; the top ten carry 4.5% to 7%. Trimming left V 1 base short and J 7 bases short, with 17 bases between. Germline values: CDR1 SGHRS, CDR2 YFSETQ. The CDR3 is 16 residues long. This sequence was found in a man between 45 and 60 years old with renal cell carcinoma. The source was blood, collected from a patient whose treatment included radiotherapy and nephrectomy. The gene calls are TRBV5-1 and TRBJ1-4; the D is unclear. The CDR3 coding sequence is TGCGCCAGCAGCTTGAACAGACCGGGTGGTGGTGAAAAACTGTTTTTT. Encoded protein: CASSLNRPGGGEKLFF.